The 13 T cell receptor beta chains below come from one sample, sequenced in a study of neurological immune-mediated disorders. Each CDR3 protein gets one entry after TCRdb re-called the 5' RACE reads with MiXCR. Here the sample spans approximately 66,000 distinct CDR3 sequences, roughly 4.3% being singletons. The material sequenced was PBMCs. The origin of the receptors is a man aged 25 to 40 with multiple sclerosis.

CDR3 sequence (DNA): TGTGCCAGCTGCCGGGCCCCAGGCGGGAACACTGAAGCTTTCTTT. Its protein product is CASCRAPGGNTEAFF. The V gene is TRBV2, the J gene TRBJ1-1, with no clear D. The V end lost 8 bases, the J end lost 1 base, and 17 bases lay between the germline ends. CDR1 and CDR2 from the germline V gene are SNHLY and FYNNEI. The CDR3 totals 15 residues.

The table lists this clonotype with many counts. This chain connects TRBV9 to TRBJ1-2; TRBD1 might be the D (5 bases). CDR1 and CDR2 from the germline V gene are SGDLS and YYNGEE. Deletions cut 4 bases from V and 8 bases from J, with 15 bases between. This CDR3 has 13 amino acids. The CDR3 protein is CASSRDSKVGYTF. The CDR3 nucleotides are TGTGCCAGCAGCCGCGACAGCAAGGTCGGCTACACCTTC.

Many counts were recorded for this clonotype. CDR3 sequence reads: CASSEAGMSTNSYGYTF. The CDR3 DNA reads TGTGCCAGCAGTGAAGCTGGCATGTCAACCAACTCCTATGGCTACACCTTC. The V gene is TRBV6-1, the J gene TRBJ1-2, with no clear D. This CDR3 is built from 17 residues. V lost 0 bases and J lost 4, with 18 bases in between. In germline, CDR1 is MNHNS, CDR2 SASEGT.

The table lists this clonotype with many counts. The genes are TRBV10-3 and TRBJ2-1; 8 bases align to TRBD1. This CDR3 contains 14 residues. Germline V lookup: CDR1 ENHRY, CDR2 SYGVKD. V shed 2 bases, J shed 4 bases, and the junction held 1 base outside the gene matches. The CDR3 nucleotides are TGTGCCATCAGTGAGAGACAGGGGTACAATGAGCAGTTCTTC. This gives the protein CAISERQGYNEQFF.

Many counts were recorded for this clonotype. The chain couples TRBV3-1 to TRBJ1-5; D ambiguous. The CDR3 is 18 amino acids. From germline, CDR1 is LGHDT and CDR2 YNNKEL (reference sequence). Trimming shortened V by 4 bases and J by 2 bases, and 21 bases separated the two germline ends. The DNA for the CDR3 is TGTGCCAGCAGCCCTTTTCCCGACGGGATAGAGGGCAATCAGCCCCAGCATTTT. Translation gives CASSPFPDGIEGNQPQHF.

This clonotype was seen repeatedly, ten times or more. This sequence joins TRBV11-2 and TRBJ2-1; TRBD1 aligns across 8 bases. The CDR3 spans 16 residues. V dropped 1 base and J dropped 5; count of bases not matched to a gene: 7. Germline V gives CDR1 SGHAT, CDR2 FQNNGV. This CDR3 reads CASSLGRGQGNNEQFF. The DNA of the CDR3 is TGTGCCAGCAGCTTAGGCCGAGGACAGGGTAACAATGAGCAGTTCTTC. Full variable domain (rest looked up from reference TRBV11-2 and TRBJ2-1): EAGVAQSPRYKIIEKRQSVAFWCNPISGHATLYWYQQILGQGPKLLIQFQNNGVVDDSQLPKDRFSAERLKGVDSTLKIQPAKLEDSAVYLCASSLGRGQGNNEQFFGPGTRLTVL.

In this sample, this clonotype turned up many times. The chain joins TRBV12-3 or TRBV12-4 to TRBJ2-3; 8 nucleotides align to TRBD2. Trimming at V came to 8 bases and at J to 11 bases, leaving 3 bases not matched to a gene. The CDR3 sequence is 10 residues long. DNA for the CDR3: TGTGCCAGCCGTAGCGGGGTGCAGTATTTT. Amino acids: CASRSGVQYF.

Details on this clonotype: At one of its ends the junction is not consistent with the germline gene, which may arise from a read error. The CDR3 bases are TGTGCCAGCAGCGTAGAGGCCACCATCGGTTCACCCCTCAACTTT. It translates to CASSVEATIGSPLNF. The chain has TRBV9 and TRBJ1-6; D is uncertain. CDR3 length: 15 amino acids. Germline lookup yields CDR1 SGDLS and CDR2 YYNGEE.

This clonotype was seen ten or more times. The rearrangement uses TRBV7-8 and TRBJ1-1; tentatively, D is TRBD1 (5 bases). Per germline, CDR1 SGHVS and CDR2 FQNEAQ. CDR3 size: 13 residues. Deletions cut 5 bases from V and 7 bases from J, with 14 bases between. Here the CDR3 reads CASSPPGGGEAFF. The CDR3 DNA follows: TGTGCCAGCAGCCCCCCGGGTGGGGGTGAAGCTTTCTTT.

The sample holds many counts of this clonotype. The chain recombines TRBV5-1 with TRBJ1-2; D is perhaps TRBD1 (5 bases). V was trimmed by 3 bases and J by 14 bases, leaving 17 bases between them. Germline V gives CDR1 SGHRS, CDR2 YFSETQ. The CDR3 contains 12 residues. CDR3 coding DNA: TGCGCCAGCAGCTCGGACACCTCACCAGGGACCTTC. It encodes CASSSDTSPGTF. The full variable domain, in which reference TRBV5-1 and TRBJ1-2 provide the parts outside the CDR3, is KAGVTQTPRYLIKTRGQQVTLSCSPISGHRSVSWYQQTPGQGLQFLFEYFSETQRNKGNFPGRFSGRQFSNSRSEMNVSTLELGDSALYLCASSSDTSPGTFGSGTRLTVV.

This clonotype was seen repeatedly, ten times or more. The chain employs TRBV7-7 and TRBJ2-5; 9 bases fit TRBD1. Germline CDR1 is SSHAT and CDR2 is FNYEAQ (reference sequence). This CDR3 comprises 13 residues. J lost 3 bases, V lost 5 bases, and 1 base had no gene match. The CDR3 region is CASSRDREETQYF. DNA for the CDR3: TGTGCCAGCAGCCGGGACAGGGAAGAGACCCAGTACTTC.

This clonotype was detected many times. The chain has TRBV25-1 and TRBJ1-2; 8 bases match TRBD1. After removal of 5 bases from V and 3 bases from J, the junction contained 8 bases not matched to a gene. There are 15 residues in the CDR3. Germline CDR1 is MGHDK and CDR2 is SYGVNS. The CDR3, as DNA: TGTGCCAGCAGTAGCTGGGACAGGACTTACTATGGCTACACCTTC. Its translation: CASSSWDRTYYGYTF.

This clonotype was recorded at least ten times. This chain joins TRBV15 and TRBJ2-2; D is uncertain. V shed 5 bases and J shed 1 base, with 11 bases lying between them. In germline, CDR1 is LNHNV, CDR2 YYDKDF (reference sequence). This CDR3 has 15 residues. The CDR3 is CATSYRALNTGELFF. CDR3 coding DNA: TGTGCCACCAGCTACCGGGCCTTGAACACCGGGGAGCTGTTTTTT.